The 6 T cell receptor beta chains below all came from one sample that was sequenced in a study of blood T cell repertoires in COVID-19 (TCRdb year 2020). Libraries were made using the immunoSEQ multiplex PCR assay. Imported from immuneACCESS, the table was reduced by TCRdb to in-frame sequences with V and J called. These copies leave out some clones; in studies compared against another copy, an unresolved V gene accounts for under half, and the cause of the remainder is not known. A total of 110,000 to 150,000 clones appear in this sample, 80% of them only once. The biggest ten clones account for 5% of the sample. Sequences were obtained from peripheral blood. The receptors stem from a woman aged 50 to 60 with acute or convalescent COVID-19.

The rearrangement joins TRBV15 to TRBJ2-1; the D gene is possibly TRBD2 (5 bases). The CDR3 is made up of 16 amino acids. Germline V CDR1 and CDR2: LNHNV, YYDKDF (reference sequence). V was trimmed by 9 bases and J by 0 bases, leaving 18 bases between them. In DNA, the CDR3 is TGTGCCACAACCGGGGAATCATCTTACTCCTACAATGAGCAGTTCTTC. Translated: CATTGESSYSYNEQFF.

This chain uses TRBV6-2 or TRBV6-3 with TRBJ1-5, with D possibly matching TRBD1 (6 bases). The CDR3 contains 15 residues. The germline gives CDR1 MNHEY, CDR2 SVGEGT. The V and J ends lost 6 bases and 3 bases respectively, with 15 bases between them. CDR3 DNA sequence: TGTGCCAGCAGCTTACAGGGAGTCCTCAATCAGCCCCAGCATTTT. It specifies CASSLQGVLNQPQHF.

The chain joins TRBV6-2 or TRBV6-3 to TRBJ1-3; a possible D gene is TRBD1 (6 bases). The length of the CDR3 is 15 residues. Trimming cost V 2 bases and J 2 bases, with 10 bases left between them. CDR1 is MNHEY and CDR2 is SVGEGT in the germline V gene. The CDR3 nucleotides are TGTGCCAGCAGTTACCTCCAGGGGCCTGGAAACACCATATATTTT. Encoded protein: CASSYLQGPGNTIYF.

The rearrangement uses TRBV7-9 and TRBJ1-4, with 7 bases fitting TRBD1. This CDR3 region has 16 residues. Trimming at V came to 5 bases and at J to 5 bases, leaving 11 bases not matched to a gene. Germline CDR1 reads SEHNR; CDR2 reads FQNEAQ (reference sequence). The CDR3 here is CASSPGTVLGNEKLFF. DNA for the CDR3: TGTGCCAGCAGCCCAGGGACAGTCCTTGGCAATGAAAAACTGTTTTTT.

The chain recombines TRBV6-2 or TRBV6-3 with TRBJ1-5; maybe TRBD1 (5 bases). The length of the CDR3 is 15 residues. CDR1 is MNHEY, CDR2 SVGEGT, per germline. V was shortened by 0 bases and J by 3 bases, with 9 bases between the two germline ends. CDR3 DNA sequence: TGTGCCAGCAGTTACTCGACGGGGGACAATCAGCCCCAGCATTTT. This gives the protein CASSYSTGDNQPQHF.

J is TRBJ2-5 and V is TRBV11-2; TRBD1 might be the D (5 bases). The V gene's germline CDR1 is SGHAT and CDR2 FQNNGV. V was shortened by 1 base and J by 2 bases, with 17 bases between the two germline ends. The CDR3 covers 17 residues. The CDR3, as DNA: TGTGCCAGCAGCTTAGTCCCGCAGGGAAATACACAAGAGACCCAGTACTTC. It encodes CASSLVPQGNTQETQYF.